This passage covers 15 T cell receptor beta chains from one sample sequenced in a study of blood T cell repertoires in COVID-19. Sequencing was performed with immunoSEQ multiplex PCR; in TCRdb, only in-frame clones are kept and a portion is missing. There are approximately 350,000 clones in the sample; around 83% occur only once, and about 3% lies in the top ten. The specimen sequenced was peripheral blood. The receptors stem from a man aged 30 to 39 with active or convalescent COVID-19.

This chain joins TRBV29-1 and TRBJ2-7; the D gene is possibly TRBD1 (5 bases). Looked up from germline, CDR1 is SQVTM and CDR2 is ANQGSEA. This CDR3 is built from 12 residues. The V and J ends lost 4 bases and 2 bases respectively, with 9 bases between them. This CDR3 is CSVGGEPYEQYF. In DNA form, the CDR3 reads TGCAGCGTTGGGGGCGAACCCTACGAGCAGTACTTC.

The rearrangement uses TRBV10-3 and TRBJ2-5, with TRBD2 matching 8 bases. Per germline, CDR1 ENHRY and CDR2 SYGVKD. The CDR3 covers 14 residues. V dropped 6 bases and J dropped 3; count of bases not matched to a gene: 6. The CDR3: CAIRDGRAEETQYF. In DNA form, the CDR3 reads TGTGCCATCAGAGACGGGAGGGCCGAAGAGACCCAGTACTTC.

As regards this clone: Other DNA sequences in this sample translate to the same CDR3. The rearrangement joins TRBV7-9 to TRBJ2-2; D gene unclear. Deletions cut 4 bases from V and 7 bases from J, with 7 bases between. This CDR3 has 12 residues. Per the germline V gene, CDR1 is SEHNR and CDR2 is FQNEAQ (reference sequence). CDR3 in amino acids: CASSSPSGELFF. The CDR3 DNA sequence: TGTGCCAGCAGCTCCCCCAGCGGGGAGCTGTTTTTT.

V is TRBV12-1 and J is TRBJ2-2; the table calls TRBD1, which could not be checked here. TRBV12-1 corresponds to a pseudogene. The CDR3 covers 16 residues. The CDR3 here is CASSSPRQGWTGELFF. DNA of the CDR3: TGTGCCAGCAGCTCTCCACGACAGGGGTGGACCGGGGAGCTGTTTTTT.

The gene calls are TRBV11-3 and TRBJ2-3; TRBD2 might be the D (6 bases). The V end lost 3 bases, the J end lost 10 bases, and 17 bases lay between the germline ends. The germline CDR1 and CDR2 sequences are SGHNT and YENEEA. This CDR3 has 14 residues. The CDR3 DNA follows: TGTGCCAGCAGCTTGTCGCGGGCTTCGGGGGCGCAGTATTTT. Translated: CASSLSRASGAQYF.

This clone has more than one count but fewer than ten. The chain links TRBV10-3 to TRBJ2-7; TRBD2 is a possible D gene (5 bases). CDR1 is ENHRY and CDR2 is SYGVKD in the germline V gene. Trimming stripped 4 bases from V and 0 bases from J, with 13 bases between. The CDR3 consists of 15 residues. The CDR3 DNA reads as TGTGCCATCAGTGCCGGACTTTCGAGCTCCTACGAGCAGTACTTC. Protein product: CAISAGLSSSYEQYF.

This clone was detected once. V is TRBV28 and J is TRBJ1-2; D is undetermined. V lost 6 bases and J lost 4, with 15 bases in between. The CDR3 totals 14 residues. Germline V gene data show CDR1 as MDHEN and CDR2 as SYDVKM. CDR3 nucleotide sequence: TGTGCCAGCAGCAAGGGCCTAGCCTTCTATGGCTACACCTTC. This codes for CASSKGLAFYGYTF.

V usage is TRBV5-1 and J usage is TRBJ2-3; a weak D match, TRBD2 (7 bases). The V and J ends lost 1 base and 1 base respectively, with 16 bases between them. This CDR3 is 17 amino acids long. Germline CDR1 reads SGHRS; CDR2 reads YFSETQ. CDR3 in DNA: TGCGCCAGCAGCTTGCCCTGGGGGGGCCGGGGCACAGATACGCAGTATTTT. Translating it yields CASSLPWGGRGTDTQYF. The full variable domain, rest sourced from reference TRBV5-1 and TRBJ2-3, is KAGVTQTPRYLIKTRGQQVTLSCSPISGHRSVSWYQQTPGQGLQFLFEYFSETQRNKGNFPGRFSGRQFSNSRSEMNVSTLELGDSALYLCASSLPWGGRGTDTQYFGPGTRLTVL.

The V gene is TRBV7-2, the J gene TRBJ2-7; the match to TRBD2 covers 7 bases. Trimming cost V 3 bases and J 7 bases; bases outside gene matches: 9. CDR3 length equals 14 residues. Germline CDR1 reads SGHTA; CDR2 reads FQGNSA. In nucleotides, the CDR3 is TGTGCCAGCAGCTTTTACAGGATGGGAGGGGAGCAGTACTTC. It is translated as CASSFYRMGGEQYF.

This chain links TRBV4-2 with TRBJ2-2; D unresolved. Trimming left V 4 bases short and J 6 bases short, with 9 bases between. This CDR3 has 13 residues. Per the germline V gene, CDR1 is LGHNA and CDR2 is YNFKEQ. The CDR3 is CASSPRIAGELFF. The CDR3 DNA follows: TGTGCCAGCAGCCCGAGGATTGCCGGGGAGCTGTTTTTT.

The CDR3 loop is CASSDRDFTGELFF. CDR3 sequence (DNA): TGTGCCAGCAGTGATCGGGATTTCACCGGGGAGCTGTTTTTT. The chain uses TRBV25-1 and TRBJ2-2; weak D call: TRBD2 (5 bases). This CDR3 is built from 14 residues. Germline loops: CDR1 MGHDK, CDR2 SYGVNS. Trimming left V 3 bases short and J 4 bases short, with 9 bases between. The full variable domain, completed using reference TRBV25-1 and TRBJ2-2, is EADIYQTPRYLVIGTGKKITLECSQTMGHDKMYWYQQDPGMELHLIHYSYGVNSTEKGDLSSESTVSRIRTEHFPLTLESARPSHTSQYLCASSDRDFTGELFFGEGSRLTVL.

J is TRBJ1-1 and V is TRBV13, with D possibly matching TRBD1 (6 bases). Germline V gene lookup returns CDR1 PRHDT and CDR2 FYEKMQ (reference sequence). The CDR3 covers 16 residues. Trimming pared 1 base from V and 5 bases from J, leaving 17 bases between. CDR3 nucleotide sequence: TGTGCCAGCAGCTTAGTTCGCCGGGGGGCGAGGACTGAAGCTTTCTTT. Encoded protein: CASSLVRRGARTEAFF.

For the CDR3, the DNA is TGTGCCATCAGTGCCGGGAGGGCCACAGATACGCAGTATTTT. Encoded protein: CAISAGRATDTQYF. V gene TRBV10-3 combines with J gene TRBJ2-3; 8 bases align to TRBD2. CDR1 and CDR2 from the germline V gene are ENHRY and SYGVKD. The CDR3 is 14 amino acids. J lost 2 bases, V lost 4 bases, and 2 bases had no gene match.

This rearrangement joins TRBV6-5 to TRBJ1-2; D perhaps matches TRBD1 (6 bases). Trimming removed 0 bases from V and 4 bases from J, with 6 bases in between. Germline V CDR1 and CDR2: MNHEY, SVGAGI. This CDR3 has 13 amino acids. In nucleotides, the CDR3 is TGTGCCAGCAGTTACTCGACAGGCTATGGCTACACCTTC. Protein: CASSYSTGYGYTF.

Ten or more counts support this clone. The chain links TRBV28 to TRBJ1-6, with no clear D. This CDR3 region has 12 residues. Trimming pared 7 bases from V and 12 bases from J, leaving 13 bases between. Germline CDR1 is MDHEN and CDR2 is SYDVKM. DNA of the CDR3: TGTGCCAGCACTCCCCCTCGAGGACCCCTCCACTTT. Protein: CASTPPRGPLHF.